This TCR beta chain appears in the sequencing data of a study of cytotoxic CD8 clonotypes in ibrutinib-treated CLL. General study findings and limits: Patients showed higher baseline clonality than age-matched healthy donors, and it tracked circulating CD8+ T-cell counts.

Concerning this clone itself: Its specificity is unknown.

Generated by immunoSEQ multiplex PCR, the TCRdb table keeps only in-frame clones and is missing some. The sample holds some 200,000 clones, 79% seen once. Investigators sourced about 2 micrograms of genomic DNA from cryopreserved PBMCs for TCR beta libraries. The clonotype was recovered from a human donor with chronic lymphocytic leukemia. The sample was PBMCs, taken after 12 months of ibrutinib treatment.

The CDR3 DNA reads TGTGCCAGCAGACCAGGGGGCCAGCCCCAGCATTTT. The encoded protein is CASRPGGQPQHF. The gene calls are TRBV6-1 and TRBJ1-5; TRBD1 agrees at 8 bases. The CDR3 is 12 amino acids. After removal of 6 bases from V and 7 bases from J, the junction contained 2 bases not matched to a gene. Per germline, CDR1 MNHNS and CDR2 SASEGT.